The clone carrying this T cell receptor (beta chain) was detected ten times or more. 5'RACE with 10-nucleotide random UMIs generated the cDNA. From the 5' RACE reads, TCRdb called clonotypes with MiXCR, one entry per CDR3 protein. The data contain 60,000 to 90,000 distinct CDR3 sequences, about a tenth of them seen just once; the ten biggest clones take up 9.5% to 10%. This record comes from a study of neurological immune-mediated disorders. The CDR3 is 12 amino acids. CDR1 is DFQATT, CDR2 SNEGSKA, per germline (reference sequence). The V end lost 3 bases, the J end lost 2 bases, and 7 bases lay between the germline ends. Time point: longitudinal time-point 1 (baseline). Healthy control samples came from blood bank volunteers in Maryland, USA. PBMCs numbering 2 million and stored at -80 C yielded the unsorted libraries.

Sequencing used PBMCs. The chain employs TRBV20-1 and TRBJ1-2; the D gene is possibly TRBD1 (5 bases). The TCR sequence derives from a man aged 25-40 years in good health. The CDR3 sequence: CSASDSNYGYTF. Written as DNA, the CDR3 is TGCAGTGCTAGTGACAGCAACTATGGCTACACCTTC.